These 16 T cell receptor beta chains were sequenced from one sample in a study of molecular identifiers for immune sequencing clone quantification. TCRdb used MiXCR to reprocess the PCR reads, holding one entry per CDR3 protein. The data show about 12,000 distinct CDR3 sequences, roughly 15% seen once. The sample taken for sequencing was naive CD8+ T cells from blood, with Jurkat cell RNA spiked in. The subset denotes: FACS-sorted CD8+CD4-CCR7+CD45RA+ naive T cells. The receptors stem from a human donor in good health. Some libraries in this study had Jurkat cell RNA spiked in.

This clonotype is deemed medium-sized. This chain connects TRBV2 to TRBJ1-5; D ambiguous. CDR1 and CDR2 (germline): SNHLY, FYNNEI. Trimming removed 8 bases from V and 1 base from J, with 9 bases in between. This CDR3 comprises 13 residues. The CDR3 sequence: CASGVVSNQPQHF. The CDR3 region has the DNA TGTGCCAGCGGGGTGGTAAGCAATCAGCCCCAGCATTTT.

This clonotype was detected many times. The chain has TRBV29-1 and TRBJ2-1; D gene unclear. Trimming stripped 3 bases from V and 4 bases from J, with 4 bases between. CDR1 is SQVTM and CDR2 is ANQGSEA in the germline V gene. This CDR3 comprises 11 residues. CDR3 in DNA: TGCAGCGTTGAGAGATACAATGAGCAGTTCTTC. It specifies CSVERYNEQFF.

The sample holds a few counts of this clonotype. With a much larger clone just one base away, this may be a read error. V usage is TRBV2 and J usage is TRBJ2-2, with D perhaps matching TRBD1 or TRBD2 (5 bases each). The CDR3 has 17 residues. Germline CDR1 and CDR2: SNHLY and FYNNEI. V was cut by 5 bases and J by 2 bases, with 18 bases left in between. The DNA of the CDR3 is TGTGCCAGCAGTCAACCCTGGGACCACGCTAACACCGGGGAGCTGTTTTTT. Its translation: CASSQPWDHANTGELFF.

This chain connects TRBV14 to TRBJ2-3, with a tentative D call TRBD1 (5 bases). The CDR3 consists of 17 residues. Germline assignment: CDR1 SGHDN and CDR2 FVKESK. The ends were cut back, 6 bases at V and 4 bases at J, with 23 bases in the middle. The CDR3 nucleotides read TGTGCCAGCAGTCCCGATTATGGGGCGGATCTATCAGATACGCAGTATTTT. Its translation is CASSPDYGADLSDTQYF.

The chain couples TRBV7-9 to TRBJ2-4, with TRBD2 identical over 14 bases. The ends lost 5 bases at V and 6 bases at J; junction bases unmatched: 12. CDR3 size: 18 residues. Germline CDR1 is SEHNR and CDR2 is FQNEAQ (reference sequence). The CDR3 reads CASSTPGLAGDVRNIQYF. CDR3 DNA: TGTGCCAGCAGCACGCCGGGACTAGCGGGAGATGTCAGAAACATTCAGTACTTC.

This clonotype is deemed medium-sized. The rearrangement links TRBV7-6 to TRBJ1-5; no definite D call. Trimming left V 2 bases short and J 2 bases short, with 10 bases between. The germline V gene encodes CDR1 SGHVS and CDR2 FNYEAQ. This CDR3 spans 15 amino acids. The CDR3 spells CASSLWGEGNQPQHF. The DNA of the CDR3 is TGTGCCAGCAGCTTATGGGGAGAAGGCAATCAGCCCCAGCATTTT.

This clonotype is categorized as medium-sized (0.01 to 0.1%). The CDR3: CASSPTSGSYNEQFF. The CDR3, as DNA: TGCGCCAGCAGCCCGACTAGCGGATCCTACAATGAGCAGTTCTTC. The rearrangement links TRBV4-1 to TRBJ2-1; the match to TRBD2 covers 9 bases. J gave up 1 base and V 4 bases, and 2 bases lay outside the gene matches. Germline V CDR1 and CDR2: MGHRA, YSYEKL. This CDR3 has 15 residues.

In this sample, this clonotype turned up a few times. The rearrangement joins TRBV2 to TRBJ1-6, with D maybe TRBD1 (5 bases). The CDR3 covers 13 residues. V was pared by 8 bases and J by 19 bases, with 24 bases between. Germline V lookup: CDR1 SNHLY, CDR2 FYNNEI. CDR3 coding DNA: TGTGCCAGCTGCCCCGGGGCCGGAGGACTCGCTCACTTT. Encoded protein: CASCPGAGGLAHF.

As for this clonotype: A much larger clone is a single base away; this may be a read error. The chain joins TRBV27 to TRBJ1-6; D gene unclear. Per germline, CDR1 MNHEY and CDR2 SMNVEV (reference sequence). The CDR3 is 12 amino acids. The CDR3 coding sequence is TGTGCCGGCAGTGTCATAAATTCACCCCTCCACTTT. This gives the protein CAGSVINSPLHF.

The sample holds many counts of this clonotype. This sequence joins TRBV5-1 and TRBJ1-1; D is unclear. Trimming removed 0 bases from V and 11 bases from J, with 23 bases in between. This CDR3 is built from 16 residues. The germline gives CDR1 SGHRS, CDR2 YFSETQ. Written as DNA, the CDR3 is TGCGCCAGCAGCTTGGACCTGGGCCATACCGACCGTGGGGCTTTCTTT. It translates to CASSLDLGHTDRGAFF.

The V call is TRBV4-1, the J call TRBJ2-7; D tentatively fits TRBD1 or TRBD2 (6 bases each). Trimming took 6 bases from V and 4 from J, leaving 16 bases between them. The CDR3 totals 14 residues. Germline V gene sequence: CDR1 MGHRA, CDR2 YSYEKL. The CDR3 loop reads CASSSQGGSYEQYF. As DNA, the CDR3 is TGCGCCAGCAGTTCACAAGGGGGGAGTTACGAGCAGTACTTC.

As concerns this clonotype: Given a much more abundant clone one base away, this may be a read error. CDR3 sequence (DNA): TGCGCCAGCAGCTACGAGGGGTTTTACAATGAGCAGTTCTTC. Translation: CASSYEGFYNEQFF. The chain uses TRBV5-1 and TRBJ2-1; the D gene could be TRBD1 or TRBD2 (5 bases each). V was pared by 3 bases and J by 4 bases, with 11 bases between. Per germline, CDR1 SGHRS and CDR2 YFSETQ. There are 14 residues in the CDR3.

This clonotype has at least ten counts. The rearrangement uses TRBV2 and TRBJ2-3, with a weak D call TRBD1 (5 bases). This CDR3 has 14 residues. Between the trimmed V and J ends, which lost 1 base and 2 bases, there was a span of 7 bases. Looked up from germline, CDR1 is SNHLY and CDR2 is FYNNEI. The CDR3 loop is CASSEEGPTDTQYF. Here the CDR3 DNA reads TGTGCCAGCAGTGAAGAGGGGCCCACAGATACGCAGTATTTT.

Worth noting for this clonotype: A much larger clone differs from this one at a single base, so this may be a read error. This chain joins TRBV7-6 and TRBJ2-3; a weak D match, TRBD1 (6 bases). This CDR3 comprises 17 residues. The V gene's germline CDR1 is SGHVS and CDR2 FNYEAQ. Trimming left V 0 bases short and J 2 bases short, with 15 bases between. As DNA, the CDR3 is TGTGCCAGCAGCTTAGCGAGAGGGGGTTCCCCCACAGATACGCAGTATTTT. Translated, it gives CASSLARGGSPTDTQYF.

There are many counts of this clonotype. The chain is built from TRBV7-8 and TRBJ2-1; 14 bases are shared with TRBD2. In germline, CDR1 is SGHVS, CDR2 FQNEAQ. This CDR3 has 21 residues. Trimming removed 3 bases from V and 4 bases from J; junction bases left unmatched: 17. CDR3 DNA: TGTGCCAGCAGCTTTGGAAGAACCCTCCCGGGACTAGCGGGAGATTACAATGAGCAGTTCTTC. Its translation: CASSFGRTLPGLAGDYNEQFF.

This clonotype was recorded at least ten times. The chain has TRBV6-2 or TRBV6-3 and TRBJ2-4; 7 nucleotides agree with TRBD2. The CDR3 runs to 19 residues. The J segment lost 5 bases and the V segment lost 0 bases, leaving 16 bases of the junction unmatched. Germline loops: CDR1 MNHEY, CDR2 SVGEGT. The CDR3 DNA reads as TGTGCCAGCAGTTACTCATCCGGGTTTGGGGAGGGAGGAGAAAACATTCAGTACTTC. Translating gives CASSYSSGFGEGGENIQYF.